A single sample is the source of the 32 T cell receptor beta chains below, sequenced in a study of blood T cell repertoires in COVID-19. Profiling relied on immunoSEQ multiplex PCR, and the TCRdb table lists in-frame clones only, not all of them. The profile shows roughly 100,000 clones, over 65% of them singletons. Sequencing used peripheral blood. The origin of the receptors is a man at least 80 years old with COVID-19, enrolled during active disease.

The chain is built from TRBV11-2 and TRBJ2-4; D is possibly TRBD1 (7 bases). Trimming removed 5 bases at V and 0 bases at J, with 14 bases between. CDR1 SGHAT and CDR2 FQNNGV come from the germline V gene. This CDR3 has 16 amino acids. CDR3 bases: TGTGCCAGCAGCATGGGCGGGACAGCAGCCAAAAACATTCAGTACTTC. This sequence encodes CASSMGGTAAKNIQYF.

This chain's CDR3 is CAISESQGRADTQYF. The DNA for the CDR3 is TGTGCCATCAGTGAGTCACAGGGAAGGGCAGATACGCAGTATTTT. The rearrangement uses TRBV10-3 and TRBJ2-3; D perhaps matches TRBD1 (6 bases). This CDR3 is built from 15 residues. Germline CDR1 is ENHRY and CDR2 is SYGVKD. V was clipped by 0 bases and J by 4 bases, with 11 bases between them.

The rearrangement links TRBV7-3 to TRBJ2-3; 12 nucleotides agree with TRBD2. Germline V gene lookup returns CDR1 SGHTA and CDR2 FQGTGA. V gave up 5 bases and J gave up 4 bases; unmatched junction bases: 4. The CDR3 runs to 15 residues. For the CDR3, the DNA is TGTGCCAGCAGCCTGACTAGCGGGAGTGCAGATACGCAGTATTTT. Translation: CASSLTSGSADTQYF.

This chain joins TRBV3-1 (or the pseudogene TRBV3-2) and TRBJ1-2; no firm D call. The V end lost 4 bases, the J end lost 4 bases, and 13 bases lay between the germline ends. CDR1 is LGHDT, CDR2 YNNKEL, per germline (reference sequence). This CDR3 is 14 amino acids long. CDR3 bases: TGTGCCAGCAGCCTCGGGCGGGTGGGCTATGGCTACACCTTC. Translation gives CASSLGRVGYGYTF.

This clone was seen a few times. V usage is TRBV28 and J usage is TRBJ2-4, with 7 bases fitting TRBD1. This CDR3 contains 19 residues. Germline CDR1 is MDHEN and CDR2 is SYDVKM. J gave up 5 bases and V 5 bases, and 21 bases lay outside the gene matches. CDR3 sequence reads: CASSPRTRNYRGLENIQYF. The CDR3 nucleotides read TGTGCCAGCAGTCCTAGGACACGAAATTACAGGGGATTAGAAAACATTCAGTACTTC.

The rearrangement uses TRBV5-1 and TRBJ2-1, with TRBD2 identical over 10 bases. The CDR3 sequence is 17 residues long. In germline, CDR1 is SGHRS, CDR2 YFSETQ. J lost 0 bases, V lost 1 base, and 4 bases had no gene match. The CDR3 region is CASSLPGLANSYNEQFF. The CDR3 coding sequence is TGCGCCAGCAGCTTGCCGGGACTAGCGAACTCCTACAATGAGCAGTTCTTC.

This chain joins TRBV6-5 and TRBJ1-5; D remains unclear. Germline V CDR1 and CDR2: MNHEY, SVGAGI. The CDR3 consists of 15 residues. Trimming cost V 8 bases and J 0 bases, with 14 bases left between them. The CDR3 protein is CASGRVGYSNQPQHF. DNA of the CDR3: TGTGCCAGCGGGAGGGTGGGGTATAGCAATCAGCCCCAGCATTTT.

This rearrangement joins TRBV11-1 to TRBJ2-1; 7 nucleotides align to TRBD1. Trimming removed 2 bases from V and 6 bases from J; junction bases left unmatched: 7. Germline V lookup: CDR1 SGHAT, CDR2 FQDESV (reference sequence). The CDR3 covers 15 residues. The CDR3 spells CASSLQGAGGNEQFF. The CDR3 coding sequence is TGTGCCAGCAGCTTACAAGGGGCAGGGGGCAATGAGCAGTTCTTC.

The CDR3 sequence is CAISLTGGSTAEAFF. In DNA form, the CDR3 reads TGTGCCATCAGCCTGACAGGGGGCAGTACCGCTGAAGCTTTCTTT. The chain couples TRBV10-3 to TRBJ1-1, with TRBD1 identical over 10 bases. The CDR3 has 15 amino acids. Germline V CDR1 and CDR2: ENHRY, SYGVKD. V gave up 6 bases and J gave up 6 bases; unmatched junction bases: 10.

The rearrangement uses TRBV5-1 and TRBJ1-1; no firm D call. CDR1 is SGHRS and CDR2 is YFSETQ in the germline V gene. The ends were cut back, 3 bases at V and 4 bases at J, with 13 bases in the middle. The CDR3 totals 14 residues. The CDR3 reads CASSSAVGGTEAFF. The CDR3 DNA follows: TGCGCCAGCAGCTCCGCAGTCGGCGGCACTGAAGCTTTCTTT.

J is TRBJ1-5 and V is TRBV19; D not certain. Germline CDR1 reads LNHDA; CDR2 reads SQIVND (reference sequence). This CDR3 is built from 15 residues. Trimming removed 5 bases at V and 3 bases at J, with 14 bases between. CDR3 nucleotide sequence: TGTGCCAGTAGTCCCCGGGGAGGAACCAATCAGCCCCAGCATTTT. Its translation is CASSPRGGTNQPQHF.

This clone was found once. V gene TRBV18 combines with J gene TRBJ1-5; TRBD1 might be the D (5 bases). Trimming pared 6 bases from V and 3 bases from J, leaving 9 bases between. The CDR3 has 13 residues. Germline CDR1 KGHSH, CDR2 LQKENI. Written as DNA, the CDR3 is TGTGCCAGCTCCACGGGGGACAATCAGCCCCAGCATTTT. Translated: CASSTGDNQPQHF.

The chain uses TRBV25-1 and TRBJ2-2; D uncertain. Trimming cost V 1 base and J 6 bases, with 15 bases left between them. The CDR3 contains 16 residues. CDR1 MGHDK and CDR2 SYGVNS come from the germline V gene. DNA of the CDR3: TGTGCCAGCAGTGAATTCGCCTCGACTCGTCCCGGGGAGCTGTTTTTT. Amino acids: CASSEFASTRPGELFF.

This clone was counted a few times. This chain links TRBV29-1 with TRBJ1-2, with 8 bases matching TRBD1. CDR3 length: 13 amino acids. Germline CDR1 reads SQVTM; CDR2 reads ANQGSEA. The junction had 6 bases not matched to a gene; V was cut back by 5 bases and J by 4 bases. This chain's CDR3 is CSVPGGVGYGYTF. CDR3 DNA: TGCAGCGTTCCAGGGGGCGTAGGCTATGGCTACACCTTC.

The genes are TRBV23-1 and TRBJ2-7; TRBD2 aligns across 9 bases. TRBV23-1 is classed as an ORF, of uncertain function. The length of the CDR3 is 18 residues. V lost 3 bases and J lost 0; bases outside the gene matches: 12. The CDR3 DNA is TGCGCCAGCAGTCACCCCCCGGGAGGACTAGCGTTCTCCTACGAGCAGTACTTC. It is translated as CASSHPPGGLAFSYEQYF.

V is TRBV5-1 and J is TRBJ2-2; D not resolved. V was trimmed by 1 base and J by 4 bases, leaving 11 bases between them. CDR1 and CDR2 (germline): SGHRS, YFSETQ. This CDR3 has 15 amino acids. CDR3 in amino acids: CASSLRASGTGELFF. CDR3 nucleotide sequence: TGCGCCAGCAGCTTGCGCGCTAGTGGCACCGGGGAGCTGTTTTTT.

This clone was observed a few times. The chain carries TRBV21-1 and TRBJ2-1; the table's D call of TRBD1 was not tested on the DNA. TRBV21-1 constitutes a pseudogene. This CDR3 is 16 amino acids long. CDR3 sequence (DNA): TGTGCCAGCAGCAAACTGGGGCTTCCCTCCTACAATGAGCAGTTCTTC. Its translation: CASSKLGLPSYNEQFF.

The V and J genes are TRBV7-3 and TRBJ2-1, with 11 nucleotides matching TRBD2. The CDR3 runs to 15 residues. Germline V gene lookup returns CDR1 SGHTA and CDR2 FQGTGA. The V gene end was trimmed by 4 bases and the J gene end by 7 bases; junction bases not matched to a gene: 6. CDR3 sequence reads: CASSSGLAGWNEQFF. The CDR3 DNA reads TGTGCCAGCAGCTCCGGACTAGCGGGCTGGAATGAGCAGTTCTTC.

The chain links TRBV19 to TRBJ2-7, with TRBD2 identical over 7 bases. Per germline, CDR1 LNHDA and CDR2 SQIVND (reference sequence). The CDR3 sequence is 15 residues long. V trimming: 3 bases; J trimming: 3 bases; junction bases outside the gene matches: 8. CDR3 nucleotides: TGTGCCAGTAGTATTTCTACTAGCGTCTACTACGAGCAGTACTTC. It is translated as CASSISTSVYYEQYF.

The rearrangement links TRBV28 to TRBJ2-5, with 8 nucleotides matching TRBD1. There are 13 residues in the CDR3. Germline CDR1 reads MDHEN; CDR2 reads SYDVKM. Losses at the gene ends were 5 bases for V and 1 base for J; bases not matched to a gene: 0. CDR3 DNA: TGTGCCAGCAGTGGACAGGGCCAAGAGACCCAGTACTTC. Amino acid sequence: CASSGQGQETQYF. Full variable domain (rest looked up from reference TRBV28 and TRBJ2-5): DVKVTQSSRYLVKRTGEKVFLECVQDMDHENMFWYRQDPGLGLRLIYFSYDVKMKEKGDIPEGYSVSREKKERFSLILESASTNQTSMYLCASSGQGQETQYFGPGTRLLVL.

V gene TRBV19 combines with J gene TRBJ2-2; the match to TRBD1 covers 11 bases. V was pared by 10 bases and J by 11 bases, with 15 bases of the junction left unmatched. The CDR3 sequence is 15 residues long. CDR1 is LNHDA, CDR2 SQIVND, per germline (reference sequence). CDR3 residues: CAIPGFRDRGSELFF. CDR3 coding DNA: TGTGCCATACCTGGGTTCAGGGACAGGGGGTCAGAGCTGTTTTTT.

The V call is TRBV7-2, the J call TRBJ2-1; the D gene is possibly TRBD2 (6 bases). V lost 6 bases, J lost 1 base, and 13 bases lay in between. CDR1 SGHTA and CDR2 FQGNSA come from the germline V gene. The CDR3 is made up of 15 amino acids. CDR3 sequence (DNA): TGTGCCAGCAGTTTCCGGGAGAAGTCCTACAATGAGCAGTTCTTC. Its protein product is CASSFREKSYNEQFF.

The CDR3 DNA sequence: TGTGCCAGCAGCTTAACACTAGCGACAGATACGCAGTATTTT. The encoded protein is CASSLTLATDTQYF. This chain joins TRBV7-3 and TRBJ2-3, with 7 nucleotides matching TRBD2. CDR3 length equals 14 residues. V was pared by 0 bases and J by 3 bases, with 0 bases of the junction left unmatched. Germline V gene data show CDR1 as SGHTA and CDR2 as FQGTGA.

Here the CDR3 reads CASSHWAGLGAKNIQYF. CDR3 DNA: TGTGCCAGCAGCCACTGGGCGGGACTGGGCGCCAAAAACATTCAGTACTTC. J is TRBJ2-4 and V is TRBV3-1 (or the pseudogene TRBV3-2); possible D gene TRBD2, 6 bases. The germline gives CDR1 LGHDT, CDR2 YNNKEL (reference sequence). The CDR3 loop spans 17 amino acids. Trimming pared 3 bases from V and 1 base from J, leaving 16 bases between.

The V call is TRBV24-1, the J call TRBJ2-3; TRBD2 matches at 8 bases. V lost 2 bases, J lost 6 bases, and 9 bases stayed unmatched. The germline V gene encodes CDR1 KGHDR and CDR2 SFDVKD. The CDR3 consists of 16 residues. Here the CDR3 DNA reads TGTGCCACCAGTGATTGGTCCGGGACTAGTATGGATACGCAGTATTTT. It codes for CATSDWSGTSMDTQYF.

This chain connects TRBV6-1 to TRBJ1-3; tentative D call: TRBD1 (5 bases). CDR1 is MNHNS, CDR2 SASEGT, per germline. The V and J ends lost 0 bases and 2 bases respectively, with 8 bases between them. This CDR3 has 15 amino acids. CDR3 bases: TGTGCCAGCAGTGAAGCGGGGGGAACTGGAAACACCATATATTTT. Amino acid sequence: CASSEAGGTGNTIYF.

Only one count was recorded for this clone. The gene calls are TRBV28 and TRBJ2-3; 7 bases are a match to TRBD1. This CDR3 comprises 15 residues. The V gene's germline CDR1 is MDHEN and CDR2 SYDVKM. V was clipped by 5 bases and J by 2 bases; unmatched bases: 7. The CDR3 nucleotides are TGTGCCAGCAGTCCGCGGACAGGAATCACAGATACGCAGTATTTT. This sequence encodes CASSPRTGITDTQYF.

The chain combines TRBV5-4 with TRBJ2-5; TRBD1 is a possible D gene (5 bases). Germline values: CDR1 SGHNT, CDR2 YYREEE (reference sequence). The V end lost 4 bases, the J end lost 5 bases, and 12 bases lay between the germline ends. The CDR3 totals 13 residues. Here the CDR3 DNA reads TGTGCCAGCAGCCCTCAGGGCGTTGAGACCCAGTACTTC. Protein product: CASSPQGVETQYF.

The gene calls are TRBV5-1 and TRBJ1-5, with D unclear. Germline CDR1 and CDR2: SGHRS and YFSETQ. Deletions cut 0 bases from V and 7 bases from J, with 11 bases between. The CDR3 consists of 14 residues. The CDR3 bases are TGCGCCAGCAGCTTGGGCGGGGTAGGACAGCCCCAGCATTTT. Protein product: CASSLGGVGQPQHF.

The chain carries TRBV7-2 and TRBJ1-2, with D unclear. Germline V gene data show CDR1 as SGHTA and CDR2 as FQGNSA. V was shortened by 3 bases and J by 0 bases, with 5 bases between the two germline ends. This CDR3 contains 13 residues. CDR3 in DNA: TGTGCCAGCAGCTTCGACACTAACTATGGCTACACCTTC. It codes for CASSFDTNYGYTF.

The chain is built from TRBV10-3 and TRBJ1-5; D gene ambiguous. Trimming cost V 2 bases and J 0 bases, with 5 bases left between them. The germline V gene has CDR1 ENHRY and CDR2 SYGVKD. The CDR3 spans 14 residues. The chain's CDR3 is CAISEAGSNQPQHF. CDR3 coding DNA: TGTGCCATCAGTGAGGCGGGTAGCAATCAGCCCCAGCATTTT.

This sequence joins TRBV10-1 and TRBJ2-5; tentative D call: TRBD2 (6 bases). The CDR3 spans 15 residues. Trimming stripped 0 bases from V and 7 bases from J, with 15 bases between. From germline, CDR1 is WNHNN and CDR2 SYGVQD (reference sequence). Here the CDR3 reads CASSESGLTEGTQYF. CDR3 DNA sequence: TGCGCCAGCAGTGAGTCCGGACTCACGGAGGGGACCCAGTACTTC.